These 26 T cell receptor beta chains came from one sample sequenced in a study of blood T cell repertoires in COVID-19 (dated by TCRdb to the early 2020s). Libraries were built with the immunoSEQ multiplex PCR assay. The source is immuneACCESS, and TCRdb retained only in-frame sequences with V and J called. Part of the clones is not carried over; for the studies checked, unresolved V genes explain less than half of this, and the remainder is unexplained. This sample holds hundreds of thousands of clones; roughly 90% were observed only once. The ten largest make up roughly a tenth of the sample. The sequenced sample consisted of PBMCs or T cells enriched from blood (not recorded which). The receptors here all came from a woman aged 40 to 50 who had recovered from COVID-19.

The V call is TRBV7-2, the J call TRBJ1-1; D perhaps matches TRBD1 (6 bases). CDR1 and CDR2 from the germline V gene are SGHTA and FQGNSA. The CDR3 spans 14 residues. V was pared by 4 bases and J by 1 base, with 10 bases between. The CDR3 DNA reads as TGTGCCAGCAGCTACCTGACAGGGAACACTGAAGCTTTCTTT. Translation gives CASSYLTGNTEAFF.

The genes are TRBV3-1 (or the pseudogene TRBV3-2) and TRBJ2-1; TRBD2 agrees at 10 bases. CDR3 length equals 18 residues. Looked up from germline, CDR1 is LGHDT and CDR2 is YNNKEL (reference sequence). J was trimmed by 8 bases and V by 0 bases; bases with no gene match: 13. Written as DNA, the CDR3 is TGTGCCAGCAGCCAAGAGTTCGGGCTAGCGGGAGTGGTTGATGAGCAGTTCTTC. Its translation: CASSQEFGLAGVVDEQFF.

J is TRBJ2-2 and V is TRBV5-1, with TRBD1 matching over 7 bases. Germline V CDR1 and CDR2: SGHRS, YFSETQ. The CDR3 contains 14 residues. V trimming: 3 bases; J trimming: 8 bases; junction bases outside the gene matches: 7. CDR3 sequence reads: CASSSGQFTGELFF. CDR3 nucleotides: TGCGCCAGCAGCTCGGGACAGTTCACAGGGGAGCTGTTTTTT.

The chain links TRBV5-6 to TRBJ1-4, with TRBD1 matching over 7 bases. The CDR3 is made up of 13 amino acids. Germline V lookup: CDR1 SGHDT, CDR2 YYEEEE. With 0 bases clipped from V and 8 bases from J, the junction kept 1 base outside the gene matches. CDR3 residues: CASSLGQGEKLFF. The CDR3 DNA reads TGTGCCAGCAGCTTGGGACAGGGAGAAAAACTGTTTTTT.

This clone was recorded once. The V call is TRBV30, the J call TRBJ2-7; maybe TRBD2 (7 bases). CDR3 length: 15 residues. Between the trimmed V and J ends, which lost 0 bases and 3 bases, there was a span of 15 bases. The V gene's germline CDR1 is GTSNPN and CDR2 SVGIG (reference sequence). The CDR3 loop is CAWSVGGGPGYEQYF. The CDR3 nucleotides are TGTGCCTGGAGTGTAGGGGGAGGGCCTGGCTACGAGCAGTACTTC.

This chain uses TRBV11-3 with TRBJ1-5, with D hard to call. The germline CDR1 and CDR2 sequences are SGHNT and YENEEA. V lost 5 bases and J lost 1, with 21 bases in between. The CDR3 runs 18 residues. CDR3 region: CASSTPPGSQRSNQPQHF. In DNA form, the CDR3 reads TGTGCCAGCAGCACACCCCCGGGATCTCAGAGGAGCAATCAGCCCCAGCATTTT.

J is TRBJ2-5 and V is TRBV27; 11 bases map to TRBD1. CDR1 is MNHEY and CDR2 is SMNVEV in the germline V gene (reference sequence). The CDR3 has 16 amino acids. Trimming at V came to 4 bases and at J to 5 bases, leaving 9 bases not matched to a gene. CDR3: CASSSQGQGARETQYF. The CDR3, as DNA: TGTGCCAGCAGTTCCCAAGGACAGGGGGCTAGGGAGACCCAGTACTTC.

This clone came up once. The J gene is TRBJ2-3, the V gene TRBV4-2; TRBD2 might be the D (5 bases). V gave up 4 bases and J gave up 0 bases, with 20 bases separating them. Germline CDR1 LGHNA, CDR2 YNFKEQ. The CDR3 consists of 18 residues. The CDR3 protein is CASSLQPGPRTSTDTQYF. The CDR3 DNA follows: TGTGCCAGCAGCCTACAACCCGGGCCGCGGACTAGCACAGATACGCAGTATTTT.

A word on this clone: This sample also contains other DNA sequences that code for the same CDR3. The V call is TRBV18, the J call TRBJ1-1; D might be TRBD1 (5 bases). The CDR3 loop spans 14 amino acids. Trimming left V 3 bases short and J 4 bases short, with 12 bases between. Germline V gene lookup returns CDR1 KGHSH and CDR2 LQKENI. The CDR3 loop reads CASSPSGGSTEAFF. The CDR3 DNA follows: TGTGCCAGCTCACCTAGTGGGGGGAGCACTGAAGCTTTCTTT.

This clone has just a few counts. The gene calls are TRBV6-5 and TRBJ1-2; 7 bases fit TRBD1. Germline V CDR1 and CDR2: MNHEY, SVGAGI. The CDR3 is made up of 13 amino acids. Trimming cost V 5 bases and J 3 bases; bases outside gene matches: 3. The CDR3 coding sequence is TGTGCCAGCAGTCCACAGGGGCACTATGGCTACACCTTC. It is translated as CASSPQGHYGYTF.

V gene TRBV7-6 combines with J gene TRBJ2-2; TRBD2 is a possible D gene (6 bases). Germline CDR1 is SGHVS and CDR2 is FNYEAQ. CDR3 size: 16 residues. The V end lost 6 bases, the J end lost 3 bases, and 17 bases lay between the germline ends. Here the CDR3 reads CASSGAGSPHTGELFF. The CDR3 nucleotides read TGTGCCAGCAGTGGGGCGGGATCCCCCCACACCGGGGAGCTGTTTTTT.

The chain has TRBV7-2 and TRBJ1-5; D is uncertain. The CDR3 sequence is 17 residues long. The germline V gene has CDR1 SGHTA and CDR2 FQGNSA. Trimming took 1 base from V and 4 from J, leaving 17 bases between them. CDR3 DNA sequence: TGTGCCAGCAGCTTAGACCCTGGCGCGGGTGGAAATCAGCCCCAGCATTTT. It specifies CASSLDPGAGGNQPQHF.

The chain links TRBV6-5 to TRBJ2-7, with D tentatively TRBD2 (6 bases). Trimming shortened V by 4 bases and J by 6 bases, and 19 bases separated the two germline ends. CDR1 is MNHEY, CDR2 SVGAGI, per germline. The CDR3 runs 15 residues. CDR3 protein: CASSFRRGAEGEQYF. The CDR3 nucleotides read TGTGCCAGCAGTTTCCGCCGCGGAGCGGAGGGCGAGCAGTACTTC.

The chain links TRBV5-4 to TRBJ2-2; 8 bases agree with TRBD2. Germline CDR1 reads SGHNT; CDR2 reads YYREEE (reference sequence). V gave up 1 base and J gave up 0 bases; unmatched junction bases: 8. The CDR3 sequence is 18 residues long. CDR3 region: CASSLRRSGGTNTGELFF. DNA of the CDR3: TGTGCCAGCAGCTTGCGGAGGAGCGGGGGAACGAACACCGGGGAGCTGTTTTTT.

This clone was counted ten times or more. This chain connects TRBV7-2 to TRBJ2-7, with 7 nucleotides matching TRBD1. Germline CDR1 SGHTA, CDR2 FQGNSA. The CDR3 has 15 amino acids. The J segment lost 7 bases and the V segment lost 10 bases, leaving 19 bases of the junction unmatched. The CDR3 is CATSRDSEPYREQYF. The CDR3 nucleotides read TGTGCCACGTCCCGGGACAGCGAACCTTACCGTGAGCAGTACTTC.

This clone came up once. V is TRBV4-3 and J is TRBJ1-6; D unclear. The CDR3 is made up of 15 amino acids. The V gene's germline CDR1 is LGHNA and CDR2 YSLEER. V was cut by 0 bases and J by 6 bases, with 9 bases left in between. The CDR3 here is CASSQESSFNSPLHF. The DNA of the CDR3 is TGCGCCAGCAGCCAAGAGTCCAGTTTTAATTCACCCCTCCACTTT.

The chain links TRBV24-1 to TRBJ2-1; TRBD2 agrees at 8 bases. V lost 7 bases and J lost 3; bases outside the gene matches: 10. CDR3 length: 16 amino acids. Per the germline V gene, CDR1 is KGHDR and CDR2 is SFDVKD. The CDR3 nucleotides are TGTGCCACCAGCGACGCACTAGCGGAGAACTACAATGAGCAGTTCTTC. Translated: CATSDALAENYNEQFF.

This rearrangement joins TRBV7-3 to TRBJ2-7, with 9 positions matching TRBD1. The V segment lost 2 bases and the J segment 4 bases; nucleotides outside the gene matches: 6. From germline, CDR1 is SGHTA and CDR2 FQGTGA. This CDR3 has 15 residues. This CDR3 reads CASSLYGTGSYEQYF. The DNA of the CDR3 is TGTGCCAGCAGCTTATACGGGACAGGGAGTTACGAGCAGTACTTC.

CDR3 sequence (DNA): TGTGCCAGTAGTATCGAGGCAGACTCTCCCACAGATACGCAGTATTTT. As protein: CASSIEADSPTDTQYF. This rearrangement joins TRBV19 to TRBJ2-3; D call uncertain. The V end was cut by 3 bases, the J end by 2 bases, with 15 bases between. In germline, CDR1 is LNHDA, CDR2 SQIVND (reference sequence). The CDR3 has 16 amino acids.

This chain links TRBV15 with TRBJ1-1, with D possibly matching TRBD1 (5 bases). V was trimmed by 6 bases and J by 5 bases, leaving 19 bases between them. CDR1 is LNHNV, CDR2 YYDKDF, per germline (reference sequence). The CDR3 contains 15 residues. The CDR3 spells CATRVDVSGGTEAFF. The CDR3, as DNA: TGTGCCACCAGAGTAGATGTATCGGGGGGGACTGAAGCTTTCTTT.

The chain has TRBV30 and TRBJ1-1; TRBD1 matches at 7 bases. Germline V CDR1 and CDR2: GTSNPN, SVGIG (reference sequence). The CDR3 spans 14 residues. Trimming removed 2 bases from V and 11 bases from J; junction bases left unmatched: 14. The CDR3 DNA reads as TGTGCCTGGAGTCCTTCCCGGACAGGAGGCTCGGCTTTCTTT. The encoded protein is CAWSPSRTGGSAFF.

This rearrangement joins TRBV5-4 to TRBJ2-7; D might be TRBD1 (6 bases). Looked up from germline, CDR1 is SGHNT and CDR2 is YYREEE (reference sequence). The CDR3 spans 14 residues. Trimming left V 4 bases short and J 3 bases short, with 14 bases between. The CDR3 DNA reads TGTGCCAGCAGCCCCCGGGACAACTACTACGAGCAGTACTTC. Residues: CASSPRDNYYEQYF.

The genes are TRBV7-3 and TRBJ1-1; D is possibly TRBD1 (6 bases). The germline CDR1 and CDR2 sequences are SGHTA and FQGTGA. CDR3 length equals 16 residues. Trimming shortened V by 0 bases and J by 0 bases, and 11 bases separated the two germline ends. The CDR3 DNA reads as TGTGCCAGCAGCTTAACGCCTACAGGGATGAACACTGAAGCTTTCTTT. It specifies CASSLTPTGMNTEAFF.

The chain carries TRBV24-1 and TRBJ2-1, with D possibly being TRBD2 (6 bases). The germline CDR1 and CDR2 sequences are KGHDR and SFDVKD. This CDR3 comprises 15 residues. V lost 1 base and J 6 bases, leaving 12 bases between the germline ends. The chain's CDR3 is CATSDLLASPNEQFF. The CDR3, as DNA: TGTGCCACCAGTGATTTACTAGCATCGCCCAATGAGCAGTTCTTC.

This clone was counted only a few times. The V call is TRBV4-3, the J call TRBJ2-7; D not certain. The CDR3 is 15 amino acids. V was trimmed by 0 bases and J by 0 bases, leaving 9 bases between them. The germline V gene has CDR1 LGHNA and CDR2 YSLEER. The CDR3 nucleotides are TGCGCCAGCAGCCAAGAAATTACAATCTCCTACGAGCAGTACTTC. Translated: CASSQEITISYEQYF.

This clone was picked up one time. CDR3 protein: CASSLEVGGWNTGELFF. CDR3 nucleotides: TGCGCCAGCAGCTTGGAAGTGGGAGGGTGGAACACCGGGGAGCTGTTTTTT. V gene TRBV5-1 combines with J gene TRBJ2-2; the match to TRBD2 covers 7 bases. The V and J ends lost 0 bases and 1 base, in that order; junction bases with no gene match: 6. The CDR3 has 17 amino acids. The germline gives CDR1 SGHRS, CDR2 YFSETQ.